A selection of T cell receptor beta chains follows, all from one sample in a study of T cell repertoires in cytomegalovirus infection. Their antigens are not known. TCRdb re-analysed the reads in MiXCR, keeping a single row per CDR3 protein. The data hold 45,000 to 50,000 distinct CDR3 sequences, with about 21% observed a single time. Sequencing used CD8+ T cells from cultured PBMCs, obtained from culture after CMV antigen stimulation. The receptors originated from a human donor in good health (CMV status not recorded). Some clones in this sample may be carry-over from other donors' samples. The CDR3 runs from the conserved cysteine through the conserved F or W. D genes are given only for firm matches. The size field is filled for only some rows; it gives once, few, many or a size class.

d_gene	abundance	v_gene	len	j_gene	CDR3nt	CDR3aa
TRBD1	many	TRBV7-9	16	TRBJ2-3	TGTGCCAGCAGCCTACGGACAGGGACCGGCACAGATACGCAGTATTTT	CASSLRTGTGTDTQYF
NA	few	TRBV7-8	14	TRBJ1-5	TGTGTCAGCAGATATCGGGACAATGATCAGCCCCAGCATTTT	CVSRYRDNDQPQHF
NA	NA	TRBV28	12	TRBJ2-7	TGTGCCAGCAGTCCTCAGGGGAACGAGCAGTACTTC	CASSPQGNEQYF
NA	NA	TRBV20-1	11	TRBJ1-1	TGCAGTGCTAGAGGGGGCACTGAAGCTTTCTTT	CSARGGTEAFF
NA	once	TRBV27	13	TRBJ1-1	TGTGCCAGCAGTTTACCGGGGGCCCATGAAGCTTTCTTT	CASSLPGAHEAFF
NA	many	TRBV14	16	TRBJ2-2	TGTGCCAGCAGCCAAGATCTGGATCACTTCACCGGGGAGCTGTTTTTT	CASSQDLDHFTGELFF
TRBD1	many	TRBV5-5	17	TRBJ2-1	TGTGCCAGCTCTGAGGGACAGATTTTTAGCTCCTACAATGAGCAGTTCTTC	CASSEGQIFSSYNEQFF
NA	NA	TRBV2	16	TRBJ1-1	TGTGCCAGCAGTGAAGAAGGGACGTGGGAGAACACTGAAGCTTTCTTT	CASSEEGTWENTEAFF
TRBD2	NA	TRBV25-1	14	TRBJ2-1	TGTGCCAGCAGTGAACAAGCGGGAGGCACTGAGCAGTTCTTC	CASSEQAGGTEQFF
NA	NA	TRBV4-1	14	TRBJ1-6	TGCGCCAGCAGCCAAGATCTGGGAGGACTCACCCTCCACTTT	CASSQDLGGLTLHF
NA	few	TRBV6-6	19	TRBJ1-1	TGTGCCAGCAGCCGACCCGCCAGGCCAGAGAATAGCATGAACACTGAAGCTTTCTTT	CASSRPARPENSMNTEAFF
TRBD1	NA	TRBV7-6	13	TRBJ2-1	TGTGCCAGCAGCACAACAGGGGGAGATGAGCAGTTCTTC	CASSTTGGDEQFF
TRBD1	NA	TRBV7-8	18	TRBJ1-5	TGTGCCAGCAGCTTGGATAGACAGGGAACCATGTCTAATCAGCCCCAGCATTTT	CASSLDRQGTMSNQPQHF
NA	NA	TRBV7-9	13	TRBJ1-1	TGTGCCAGCAGGAGGCCAGAGAACACTGAAGCTTTCTTT	CASRRPENTEAFF
TRBD1	NA	TRBV28	14	TRBJ2-5	TGTGCCAGCACCCCGGACAGGACCCAAGAGACCCAGTACTTC	CASTPDRTQETQYF
NA	NA	TRBV19	11	TRBJ1-1	TGTGCCAGCGGAACGGGACACGCAGCTTTCTTT	CASGTGHAAFF
TRBD2	NA	TRBV15	14	TRBJ2-7	TGTGCCACCAAAGACGGGGGGGCCTCCTACGAGCAGTACTTC	CATKDGGASYEQYF
NA	NA	TRBV6-1	15	TRBJ2-1	TGTGCCAGCAGTGAGGGGGTAGGGGCCCTCAATGAGCAGTTCTTC	CASSEGVGALNEQFF
NA	few	TRBV4-3	13	TRBJ2-2	TGCGCCAGCAGCCCAACAAAGCGGGGGGAGCTGTTTTTT	CASSPTKRGELFF
TRBD2	many	TRBV12-3/TRBV12-4	17	TRBJ2-7	TGTGCCAGCAGTTCAGTTGGTGAGACTAGCGGGTCTTACGAGCAGTACTTC	CASSSVGETSGSYEQYF
TRBD2	NA	TRBV29-1	15	TRBJ2-1	TGCAGCGTTGGCCTCGGGGCGGGAGGCTACAATAAGCAGTTCTTC	CSVGLGAGGYNKQFF
TRBD2	few	TRBV5-1	16	TRBJ2-1	TGCGCCAGCACCCTTGAACTAGCGGCCTCCTACAATGAGCAGTTCTTC	CASTLELAASYNEQFF
NA	NA	TRBV27	13	TRBJ2-1	TGTGCCAGCAGTGGGACCCTGGGGGATGAGCAGTTCTTC	CASSGTLGDEQFF
TRBD1	few	TRBV4-3	17	TRBJ1-2	TGCGCCAGCAGCCAAGATAGGGCAGGGGGATCTAACTATGGCTACACCTTC	CASSQDRAGGSNYGYTF
NA	NA	TRBV6-5	13	TRBJ2-2	TGTGCCAGCAGTTACTCAACCACCGGGGAGCTGTTTTTT	CASSYSTTGELFF
NA	NA	TRBV12-5	16	TRBJ2-1	TGTGCTAGTGGTGACCCCGAAGACAAGCCTTCCGATGAGCAGTTCTTC	CASGDPEDKPSDEQFF
TRBD1	many	TRBV7-6	15	TRBJ1-4	TGTGCCAGCAGCTCCGACAGGGGTCAGAATGAAAAACTGTTTTTT	CASSSDRGQNEKLFF
NA	NA	TRBV6-2/TRBV6-3	18	TRBJ2-5	TGTGCCAGCAGCCCATCAATCGTCGGGGGTGGGTTCGGAGAGACCCAGTACTTC	CASSPSIVGGGFGETQYF
NA	many	TRBV7-8	15	TRBJ2-1	TGTGCCAGCAGCTTATTTAGCGTGGGGTCCAATGAGCAGTTCTTC	CASSLFSVGSNEQFF
NA	few	TRBV9	18	TRBJ2-2	TGTGCCAGCAGCGGGACAGGGTCACGGGAGGAGGACACCGGGGAGCTGTTTTTT	CASSGTGSREEDTGELFF
NA	few	TRBV3-1	13	TRBJ2-7	TGTGCCAGCAGCCAAGGACGGGGCTACGAGCAGTACTTC	CASSQGRGYEQYF
NA	NA	TRBV7-8	16	TRBJ1-5	TGTGCCAGCAGCTCCCCGGGAGGAGATAGCAATCAGCCCCAGCATTTT	CASSSPGGDSNQPQHF
NA	NA	TRBV11-2	15	TRBJ2-5	TGTGCCAGCAGCTTACGAGGGAACTTGCAAGAGACCCAGTACTTC	CASSLRGNLQETQYF
TRBD1	many	TRBV6-1	16	TRBJ2-3	TGTGCCAGCAGTGAATTTGACAGGGTATCAACAGATACGCAGTATTTT	CASSEFDRVSTDTQYF
NA	once	TRBV11-2	12	TRBJ1-1	TGTGCCAGCAGCAAGGAGGGGACTGAAGCTTTCTTT	CASSKEGTEAFF
NA	few	TRBV19	15	TRBJ1-6	TGTGCCAGTAGTTGGGGTATCTCGACTAATTCACCCCTCCACTTT	CASSWGISTNSPLHF
NA	NA	TRBV6-1	12	TRBJ2-3	TGTGCCAGCAGACGATTCACAGATACGCAGTATTTT	CASRRFTDTQYF
NA	many	TRBV10-3	15	TRBJ2-1	TGTGCCATCGCTTCGAGGGATGGCGAGGGGAATGAGCAGTTCTTC	CAIASRDGEGNEQFF
TRBD2	many	TRBV20-1	20	TRBJ2-1	TGCAGTGCTAGGAGGGGACAGGTTCTCTCGACTAGCGGGAAAAGGAATGAGCAGTTCTTC	CSARRGQVLSTSGKRNEQFF
NA	many	TRBV6-1	14	TRBJ2-7	TGTGCCAGCAGCCCCGGGACACCGCCCCTCGAGCAGTACTTC	CASSPGTPPLEQYF
NA	NA	TRBV14	16	TRBJ1-1	TGTGCCAGCAGCCAAGTGCCTCTAGGCGAGGACACTGAAGCTTTCTTT	CASSQVPLGEDTEAFF
NA	few	TRBV7-9	15	TRBJ2-3	TGTGCCAGCAGCCCCAGGGGCGCCAGCACAGATACGCAGTATTTT	CASSPRGASTDTQYF
TRBD1	NA	TRBV9	15	TRBJ2-3	TGTGCCAGCAGCGAAGGACAGGGCGGGGCAGATACGCAGTATTTT	CASSEGQGGADTQYF
NA	few	TRBV30	13	TRBJ1-1	TGTGCCTGGAGTTGGGGCGGAATCTCTGAAGCTTTCTTT	CAWSWGGISEAFF
NA	NA	TRBV5-8	15	TRBJ1-4	TGTGCCAGCAGTGTGGGGACGGAGACTAATGAAAAACTGTTTTTT	CASSVGTETNEKLFF
NA	NA	TRBV27	14	TRBJ2-6	TGTGCCAGCAGTTTAGGGGCTGGGGCCAACGTCCTGACTTTC	CASSLGAGANVLTF
TRBD1	NA	TRBV7-8	14	TRBJ1-5	TGTGCCAGCAGCCCCGGACAGGGAAGTGAGCCCCAGCATTTT	CASSPGQGSEPQHF
TRBD2	NA	TRBV9	16	TRBJ2-3	TGTGCCAGCAGCGTAGGTAGCGGGAGTAGGGACGATACGCAGTATTTT	CASSVGSGSRDDTQYF
NA	many	TRBV7-9	15	TRBJ1-1	TGTGCCAGCAGCTTACGCGGGCAGGCGGACACTGAAGCTTTCTTT	CASSLRGQADTEAFF
TRBD1	NA	TRBV7-6	16	TRBJ2-3	TGTGCCAGCAGCCCTCCCGGGACAGCGAACACAGATACGCAGTATTTT	CASSPPGTANTDTQYF
NA	many	TRBV5-5	15	TRBJ1-5	TGTGCCAGCAGTTTTGGACAGAATAGCAATCAGCCCCAGCATTTT	CASSFGQNSNQPQHF
NA	NA	TRBV7-9	16	TRBJ2-2	TGTGCCAGCAGCTTAGTCTCGTCTCCGAACACCGGGGAGCTGTTTTTT	CASSLVSSPNTGELFF